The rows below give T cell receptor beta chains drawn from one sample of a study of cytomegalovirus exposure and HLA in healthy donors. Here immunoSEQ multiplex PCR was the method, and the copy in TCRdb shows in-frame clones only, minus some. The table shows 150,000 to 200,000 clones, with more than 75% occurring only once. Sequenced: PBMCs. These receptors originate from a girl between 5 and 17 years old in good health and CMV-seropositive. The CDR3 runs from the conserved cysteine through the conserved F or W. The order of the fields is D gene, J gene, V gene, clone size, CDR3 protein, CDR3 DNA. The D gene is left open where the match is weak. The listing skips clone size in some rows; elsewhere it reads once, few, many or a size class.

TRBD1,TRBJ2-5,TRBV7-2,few,CASSKNRGETQYF,TGTGCCAGCAGCAAAAACAGGGGGGAGACCCAGTACTTC
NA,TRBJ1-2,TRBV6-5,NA,CASSPAGQHYGYTF,TGTGCCAGCTCACCGGCAGGCCAGCACTATGGCTACACCTTC
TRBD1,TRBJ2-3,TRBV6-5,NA,CASRLGQGLGDTQYF,TGTGCCAGCAGACTGGGACAGGGGCTAGGAGATACGCAGTATTTT
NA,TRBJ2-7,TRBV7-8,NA,CASSLEAGTYEQYF,TGTGCCAGCAGCTTAGAGGCGGGAACCTACGAGCAGTACTTC
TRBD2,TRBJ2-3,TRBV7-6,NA,CASSNPAGLAGGFPDTQYF,TGTGCCAGCAGCAACCCGGCGGGACTAGCGGGGGGTTTTCCAGATACGCAGTATTTT
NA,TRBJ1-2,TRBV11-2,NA,CASSPDSSYGYTF,TGTGCCAGCAGCCCGGACAGTTCCTATGGCTACACCTTC
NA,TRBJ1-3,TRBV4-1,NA,CASSQFGTATGNTIYF,TGCGCCAGCAGCCAATTCGGGACTGCGACTGGAAACACCATATATTTT
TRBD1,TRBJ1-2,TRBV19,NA,CASSSQGVGGYTF,TGTGCCAGTAGTAGTCAGGGGGTCGGTGGCTACACCTTC
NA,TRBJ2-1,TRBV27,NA,CASSLGRGIINEQFF,TGTGCCAGCAGTTTGGGGCGCGGGATAATCAATGAGCAGTTCTTC
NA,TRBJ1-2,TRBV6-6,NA,CASSYASVGYTF,TGTGCCAGCAGTTACGCCTCGGTTGGCTACACCTTC
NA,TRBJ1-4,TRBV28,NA,CASSLLIGSEGGKLFF,TGTGCCAGCAGTTTACTGATCGGAAGCGAGGGTGGAAAACTGTTTTTT
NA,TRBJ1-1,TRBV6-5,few,CASSYSTGMNTEAFF,TGTGCCAGCAGTTACTCGACGGGTATGAACACTGAAGCTTTCTTT
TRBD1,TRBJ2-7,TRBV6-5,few,CASSRGQGAGEQYF,TGTGCCAGCAGTAGGGGACAGGGAGCCGGCGAGCAGTACTTC
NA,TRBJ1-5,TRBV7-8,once,CASSLVQGRGYQPQHF,TGTGCCAGCAGCTTAGTACAGGGCCGGGGATATCAGCCCCAGCATTTT
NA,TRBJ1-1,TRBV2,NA,CASRDSLWATEAFF,TGTGCCAGCAGGGACAGTCTTTGGGCCACTGAAGCTTTCTTT
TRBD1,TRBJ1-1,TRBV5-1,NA,CASSRGTGAGIDTEAFF,TGCGCCAGCAGCAGAGGGACAGGGGCTGGGATTGACACTGAAGCTTTCTTT
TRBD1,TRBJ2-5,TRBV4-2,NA,CASSQDGTGWETQYF,TGTGCCAGCAGCCAAGATGGGACAGGGTGGGAGACCCAGTACTTC
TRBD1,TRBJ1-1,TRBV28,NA,CAGGNRGLNTEAFF,TGTGCCGGGGGAAACAGGGGATTGAACACTGAAGCTTTCTTT
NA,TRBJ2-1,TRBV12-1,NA,CASSQPLAGDWEQFF,TGTGCCAGCAGCCAACCCTTAGCGGGAGATTGGGAGCAGTTCTTC
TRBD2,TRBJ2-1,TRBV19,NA,CASSFWTSGSGNEQFF,TGTGCCAGTAGTTTCTGGACTAGCGGGAGTGGGAATGAGCAGTTCTTC
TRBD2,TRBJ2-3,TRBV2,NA,CASVAGDVVDTQYF,TGTGCCAGCGTAGCGGGAGATGTTGTAGATACGCAGTATTTT
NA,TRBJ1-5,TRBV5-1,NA,CASSGGADQPQHF,TGCGCCAGCTCGGGGGGGGCGGATCAGCCCCAGCATTTT
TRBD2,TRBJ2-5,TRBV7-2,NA,CASSAFPRGGKRETQYF,TGTGCCAGCAGCGCCTTCCCCCGGGGGGGGAAGAGGGAGACCCAGTACTTC
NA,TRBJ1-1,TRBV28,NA,CASSRPTGDTEAFF,TGTGCCAGCAGTCGGCCGACGGGGGACACTGAAGCTTTCTTT
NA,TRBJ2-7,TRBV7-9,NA,CASSPMTGYEQYF,TGTGCCAGCAGCCCAATGACAGGCTACGAGCAGTACTTC
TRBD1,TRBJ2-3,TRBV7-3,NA,CASSQRGGGTDTQYF,TGTGCCAGCAGCCAGAGAGGGGGCGGCACAGATACGCAGTATTTT
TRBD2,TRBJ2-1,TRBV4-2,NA,CASSQDLLKGARGNNEQFF,TGTGCCAGCAGCCAAGATCTCCTCAAGGGTGCGCGGGGGAACAATGAGCAGTTCTTC
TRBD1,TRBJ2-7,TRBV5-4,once,CASRSSQGARYEQYF,TGTGCCAGCAGATCCTCACAGGGGGCGCGCTACGAGCAGTACTTC
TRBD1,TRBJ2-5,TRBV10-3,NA,CAIRGTEQETQYF,TGTGCCATCAGGGGGACAGAGCAAGAGACCCAGTACTTC
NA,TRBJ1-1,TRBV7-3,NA,CASSKATEEAFF,TGTGCCAGCAGCAAAGCGACAGAAGAAGCTTTCTTT
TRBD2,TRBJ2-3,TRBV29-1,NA,CSVEGGASGGDTDTQYF,TGCAGCGTTGAAGGAGGAGCAAGCGGGGGAGATACAGATACGCAGTATTTT
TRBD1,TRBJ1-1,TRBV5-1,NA,CASSQRTGSGTEAFF,TGCGCCAGCAGCCAAAGGACAGGGAGTGGGACTGAAGCTTTCTTT
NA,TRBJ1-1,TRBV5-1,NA,CASSLGESTEAFF,TGCGCCAGCAGCTTGGGGGAGAGCACTGAAGCTTTCTTT
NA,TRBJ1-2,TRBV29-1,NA,CSVAQGRGYTF,TGCAGCGTCGCACAGGGTCGTGGCTACACCTTC
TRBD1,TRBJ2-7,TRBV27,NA,CASSAGTGGPYEQYF,TGTGCCAGCAGCGCCGGGACAGGGGGCCCCTACGAGCAGTACTTC
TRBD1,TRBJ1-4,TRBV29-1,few,CSVPGQGSEKLFF,TGCAGCGTACCGGGACAGGGGTCTGAAAAACTGTTTTTT
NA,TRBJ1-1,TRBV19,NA,CASIRGHGEAFF,TGTGCCAGTATCCGAGGTCACGGTGAAGCTTTCTTT
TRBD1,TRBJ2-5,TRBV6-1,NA,CASSEDRQGAIFQETQYF,TGTGCCAGCAGTGAAGATCGGCAGGGGGCTATTTTCCAAGAGACCCAGTACTTC
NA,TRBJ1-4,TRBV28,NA,CASRPRELREKLFF,TGTGCCAGCAGGCCCAGGGAATTGCGAGAAAAACTGTTTTTT
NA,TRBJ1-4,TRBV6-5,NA,CASRLSVELFF,TGTGCCAGCAGATTAAGCGTGGAACTGTTTTTT
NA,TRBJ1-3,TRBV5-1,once,CASSLAAGYTAGSTIYF,TGCGCCAGCAGCTTGGCCGCTGGGTACACAGCCGGAAGCACCATATATTTT
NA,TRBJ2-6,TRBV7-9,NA,CASSRYIFSGANVLTF,TGTGCCAGCAGCAGATACATCTTCTCTGGGGCCAACGTCCTGACTTTC
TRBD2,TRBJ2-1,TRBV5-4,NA,CASSFSGRALREQFF,TGTGCCAGCAGCTTTAGCGGGAGGGCGTTACGTGAGCAGTTCTTC
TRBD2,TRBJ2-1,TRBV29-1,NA,CSASTRLAGGEQFF,TGCAGCGCTTCAACCCGACTAGCGGGAGGTGAGCAGTTCTTC
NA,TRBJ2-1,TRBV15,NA,CATSRASSGIRYEQFF,TGTGCCACCAGCAGAGCCTCATCCGGGATAAGGTATGAGCAGTTCTTC
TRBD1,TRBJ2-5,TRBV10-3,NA,CATVRDRPQETQYF,TGTGCCACCGTTCGGGACAGACCGCAGGAGACCCAGTACTTC
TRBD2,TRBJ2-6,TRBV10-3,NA,CAISEGASGSPSGANVLTF,TGTGCCATCAGTGAGGGCGCTAGCGGGTCCCCCTCTGGGGCCAACGTCCTGACTTTC
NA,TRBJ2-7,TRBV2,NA,CASTDNYEQYF,TGTGCCAGCACGGACAACTACGAGCAGTACTTC
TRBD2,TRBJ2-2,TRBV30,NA,CASPTSGRAGTGELFF,TGTGCCTCCCCGACTAGCGGGAGGGCCGGAACCGGGGAGCTGTTTTTT
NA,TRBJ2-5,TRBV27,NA,CASSLFGGAETQYF,TGTGCCAGCAGTTTGTTCGGCGGGGCTGAGACCCAGTACTTC
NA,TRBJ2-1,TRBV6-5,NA,CASSRTATYNEQFF,TGTGCCAGCAGTCGGACAGCGACCTACAATGAGCAGTTCTTC
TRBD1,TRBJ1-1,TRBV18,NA,CASSRGQGKTEAFF,TGTGCCAGCTCACGGGGACAGGGGAAGACTGAAGCTTTCTTT
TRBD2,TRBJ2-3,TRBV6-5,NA,CASSGGAHTDTQYF,TGTGCCAGCAGCGGGGGGGCCCACACAGATACGCAGTATTTT
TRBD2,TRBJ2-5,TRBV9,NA,CASSVGVAGAETQYF,TGTGCCAGCAGCGTAGGCGTAGCGGGCGCAGAGACCCAGTACTTC
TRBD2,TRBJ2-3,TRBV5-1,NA,CASIAGPSTDTQYF,TGCGCCAGCATAGCGGGACCTAGCACAGATACGCAGTATTTT
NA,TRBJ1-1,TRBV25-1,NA,CASEENTEAFF,TGTGCCAGCGAGGAAAACACTGAAGCTTTCTTT
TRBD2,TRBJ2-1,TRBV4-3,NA,CASSQDASGGYNEQFF,TGCGCCAGCAGCCAAGACGCTAGCGGGGGCTACAATGAGCAGTTCTTC
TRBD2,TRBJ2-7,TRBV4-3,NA,CASSQDPTSGGEDEQYF,TGCGCCAGCAGCCAAGATCCCACTAGCGGGGGAGAGGACGAGCAGTACTTC
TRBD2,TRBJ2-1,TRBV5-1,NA,CASSPQTGAIAGGPGDEQFF,TGCGCCAGCAGCCCCCAGACAGGGGCGATAGCGGGAGGCCCGGGGGATGAGCAGTTCTTC
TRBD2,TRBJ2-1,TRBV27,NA,CASSFDSGRRSYNEQFF,TGTGCCAGCAGTTTTGACAGCGGGAGACGGTCCTACAATGAGCAGTTCTTC